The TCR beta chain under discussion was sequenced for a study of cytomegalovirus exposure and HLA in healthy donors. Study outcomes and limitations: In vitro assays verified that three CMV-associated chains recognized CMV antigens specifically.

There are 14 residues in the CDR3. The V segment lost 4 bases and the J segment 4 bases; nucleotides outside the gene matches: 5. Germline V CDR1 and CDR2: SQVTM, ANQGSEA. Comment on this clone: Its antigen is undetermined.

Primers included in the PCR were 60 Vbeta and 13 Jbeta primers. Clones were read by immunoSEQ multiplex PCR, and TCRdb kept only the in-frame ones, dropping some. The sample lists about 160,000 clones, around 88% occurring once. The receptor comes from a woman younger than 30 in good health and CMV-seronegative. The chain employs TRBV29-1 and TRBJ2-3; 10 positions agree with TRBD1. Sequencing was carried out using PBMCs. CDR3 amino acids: CSVAKGTGADTQYF. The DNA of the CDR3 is TGCAGCGTTGCAAAAGGGACAGGGGCAGATACGCAGTATTTT.